This passage covers 15 T cell receptor beta chains from one sample sequenced in a study of tumor and adjacent non-tumor tissue in lung cancer. The library came from three nested PCR rounds adapted from ARM-PCR protocols. In TCRdb, the multiplex PCR reads were re-called with MiXCR into one record per CDR3 protein. The table has about 85,000 distinct CDR3 sequences, about three fifths seen once. The template was RNA from unsorted bulk tissue. The material sequenced was lung tumor tissue. Every receptor here comes from a man between 65 and 85 years old with non-small cell lung cancer.

Worth noting for this clonotype: A single base separates this from a much larger clone, so it may be a read error. V gene TRBV5-4 combines with J gene TRBJ2-7, with 10 bases lining up with TRBD1. V lost 4 bases and J lost 6; bases outside the gene matches: 7. Germline CDR1 and CDR2: SGHNT and YYREEE (reference sequence). This CDR3 region has 14 residues. For the CDR3, the DNA is TGTGCCAGCAGCCTGGACAGGGGGGCCTGCGAGCAGTACTTC. It encodes CASSLDRGACEQYF.

The CDR3 bases are TGTGCCAGCAGCGACCGGGACAGTGGGAGGGAGCAGTACTTC. It encodes CASSDRDSGREQYF. This chain uses TRBV5-5 with TRBJ2-7; D perhaps matches TRBD1 (7 bases). The V and J ends lost 4 bases and 7 bases respectively, with 18 bases between them. This CDR3 is 14 amino acids long. Germline V gene lookup returns CDR1 SGHKS and CDR2 YYEKEE (reference sequence).

About this clonotype: No conserved phenylalanine or tryptophan is present at the end of the CDR3, so a read error is the likely explanation. The J gene is TRBJ2-6, the V gene TRBV6-1; D may be TRBD1 (6 bases). Germline V gene data show CDR1 as MNHNS and CDR2 as SASEGT. This CDR3 contains 16 residues. CDR3 nucleotide sequence: TGTGCCAGCAGTGCCGAGGACAGCTTTGGGACCAACGTCCTGACTTTA. The encoded protein is CASSAEDSFGTNVLTL.

The chain carries TRBV28 and TRBJ1-3; weak D call: TRBD1 (6 bases). CDR3 size: 16 residues. Trimming took 0 bases from V and 2 from J, leaving 11 bases between them. Per germline, CDR1 MDHEN and CDR2 SYDVKM. This CDR3 reads CASSLWPTGTGNTIYF. The CDR3 DNA sequence: TGTGCCAGCAGTTTATGGCCCACAGGGACTGGAAACACCATATATTTT.

This clonotype has ten or more counts. The chain uses TRBV7-9 and TRBJ2-5; the D gene is possibly TRBD2 (6 bases). Trimming removed 6 bases from V and 1 base from J, with 12 bases in between. Germline V gene lookup returns CDR1 SEHNR and CDR2 FQNEAQ (reference sequence). The CDR3 has 14 amino acids. CDR3 DNA: TGTGCCAGCAGGGAGGGTAACATCCAAGAGACCCAGTACTTC. Its translation: CASREGNIQETQYF.

This clonotype was seen many times. The chain recombines TRBV20-1 with TRBJ2-3, with D maybe TRBD1 (6 bases). The germline V gene has CDR1 DFQATT and CDR2 SNEGSKA (reference sequence). Trimming shortened V by 7 bases and J by 4 bases, and 12 bases separated the two germline ends. CDR3 length: 12 amino acids. The CDR3 reads CSGREGADTQYF. CDR3 DNA sequence: TGCAGTGGACGCGAGGGGGCAGATACGCAGTATTTT.

Turning to this clonotype: A junction end diverges from the germline sequence, so it may reflect a read error. V gene TRBV14 combines with J gene TRBJ2-1; D is possibly TRBD1 or TRBD2 (6 bases each). This CDR3 comprises 16 residues. Germline V gives CDR1 SGHDN, CDR2 FVKESK. The CDR3 loop is CASSLTGFIGGIEQFF. CDR3 nucleotide sequence: TGTGCTAGCAGCCTAACAGGTTTTATCGGGGGCATAGAGCAGTTCTTC.

This chain joins TRBV18 and TRBJ1-5; D gene ambiguous. Trimming removed 3 bases at V and 4 bases at J, with 13 bases between. CDR1 is KGHSH and CDR2 is LQKENI in the germline V gene. The CDR3 sequence is 15 residues long. The CDR3 region is CASSPSGPDNQPQHF. In nucleotides, the CDR3 is TGTGCCAGCTCACCGTCAGGTCCAGATAATCAGCCCCAGCATTTT.

This clonotype was recorded at least ten times. The V and J genes are TRBV6-6 and TRBJ2-1; D uncertain. Germline assignment: CDR1 MNHNY and CDR2 SVGAGI (reference sequence). The CDR3 contains 13 residues. V shed 11 bases and J shed 6 bases, with 17 bases lying between them. The CDR3 here is CAGCYGVGNEQFF. The DNA of the CDR3 is TGTGCCGGCTGCTATGGGGTGGGCAATGAGCAGTTCTTC.

Remarks on this clonotype: A junction boundary mismatches the germline segment, possibly from a read error. This sequence joins TRBV10-3 and TRBJ1-1, with D unclear. Germline CDR1 and CDR2: ENHRY and SYGVKD. CDR3 length: 14 residues. The CDR3 loop is CGISDSVIRKEAFF. CDR3 DNA: TGTGGCATCAGTGATAGTGTAATACGAAAGGAAGCTTTCTTT.

As for this clonotype: Just one base apart from a much larger clone, this may be a read error. The chain recombines TRBV6-5 with TRBJ2-3; tentatively, D is TRBD2 (5 bases). The CDR3 consists of 15 residues. CDR1 and CDR2 (germline): MNHEY, SVGAGI. DNA for the CDR3: TGTGCCAGCCGCCCTAGAGGAGCTAGCACAGATATGCAGTATTTT. Translation gives CASRPRGASTDMQYF.

Concerning this clonotype: The germline gene is not matched at one end of the junction; a read error may be the cause. V gene TRBV6-1 combines with J gene TRBJ2-5; D is perhaps TRBD1 (5 bases). CDR3 length: 13 amino acids. CDR1 is MNHNS and CDR2 is SASEGT in the germline V gene. The CDR3 DNA is TGTGCCAGCAGCCTCAGGACACAAGAGACTCAGTACTTC. Translating gives CASSLRTQETQYF.

The chain carries TRBV7-9 and TRBJ2-3; D gene unclear. V was cut by 7 bases and J by 2 bases, with 19 bases left in between. The CDR3 has 16 residues. CDR1 is SEHNR and CDR2 is FQNEAQ in the germline V gene (reference sequence). In DNA form, the CDR3 reads TGTGCCAGCACCTCAGAGGAAGTCGGTGACACAGATACGCAGTATTTT. This sequence encodes CASTSEEVGDTDTQYF.

Of note for this clonotype: A much larger clone differs from this one at a single base, so this may be a read error. The chain combines TRBV5-1 with TRBJ2-2; 7 bases align to TRBD2. The CDR3 extends over 15 amino acids. In germline, CDR1 is SGHRS, CDR2 YFSETQ. The CDR3 loop is CDSSLGGRNTGELFF. In DNA, the CDR3 is TGCGACAGCAGCTTGGGGGGGAGAAACACCGGGGAGCTGTTTTTT.

About this clonotype itself: This may be a read error: a much more frequent sequence differs by one nucleotide. The chain joins TRBV5-4 to TRBJ2-1, with 13 bases aligning to TRBD2. CDR1 and CDR2 (germline): SGHNT, YYREEE (reference sequence). With V trimmed by 4 bases and J by 14 bases, 15 bases remained unmatched. The CDR3 is 16 residues long. The CDR3 spells CASSRIGTSGDNVEFF. Here the CDR3 DNA reads TGTGCCAGCAGCAGGATCGGGACTAGCGGGGACAATGTCGAGTTCTTC.